The present T cell receptor beta chain was sequenced within a study of blood T cell repertoires in COVID-19. Germline CDR1 is SGHRS and CDR2 is YFSETQ. The CDR3 extends over 15 amino acids. V lost 4 bases to trimming and J lost 4 bases; unmatched junction nucleotides: 3. Original analysis: Amplifying reference gene primers gave estimates of nucleated cell counts. The method was immunoSEQ multiplex PCR; TCRdb's version includes in-frame clones alone and lacks a portion of them. That table is the source of V, J and clone size, and D and trimming were worked out from the DNA. This table holds some 110,000 clones, 80% to 85% found once.

Sequenced sample: peripheral blood. This clonotype was obtained from a man between 65 and 85 years old with acute or convalescent COVID-19. This chain links TRBV5-1 with TRBJ2-1; 12 positions agree with TRBD2. CDR3 in amino acids: CASSNGLAGYNEQFF. The CDR3 DNA is TGCGCCAGCAGCAACGGACTAGCGGGGTACAATGAGCAGTTCTTC. The entire variable domain, with the rest obtained from reference TRBV5-1 and TRBJ2-1, is as follows: KAGVTQTPRYLIKTRGQQVTLSCSPISGHRSVSWYQQTPGQGLQFLFEYFSETQRNKGNFPGRFSGRQFSNSRSEMNVSTLELGDSALYLCASSNGLAGYNEQFFGPGTRLTVL.